The 17 T cell receptor beta chains listed next were all sequenced from one sample in a study of Graves' ophthalmopathy and Graves' hyperthyroidism. RNA transcripts were the template, and TCR beta CDR3 regions were amplified from them. RT-PCR with HTBI primers came first, then second-round multiplex PCR. MiXCR, applied by TCRdb to the multiplex PCR reads, yields one record per CDR3 protein. The sample carries over a million distinct CDR3 sequences, roughly 35% recorded once. Source material: peripheral blood or thyroid tissue (not recorded which). These receptors were obtained from an adult man with Graves' hyperthyroidism.

The sample holds a few counts of this clonotype. This rearrangement joins TRBV6-5 to TRBJ2-5; 10 positions agree with TRBD1. V was pared by 5 bases and J by 2 bases, with 11 bases of the junction left unmatched. Germline CDR1 and CDR2: MNHEY and SVGAGI. There are 17 residues in the CDR3. In nucleotides, the CDR3 is TGTGCCAGCAGTGACCCGAGGACAGGGGGATATCAAGAGACCCAGTACTTC. It encodes CASSDPRTGGYQETQYF.

In its sample, this clonotype was seen a few times. The chain has TRBV27 and TRBJ1-1; no reliable D call. V lost 6 bases and J 0 bases, leaving 11 bases between the germline ends. The germline V gene encodes CDR1 MNHEY and CDR2 SMNVEV (reference sequence). This CDR3 comprises 14 residues. The CDR3 loop reads CASSPQYLNTEAFF. The DNA for the CDR3 is TGTGCCAGCAGCCCACAGTACCTGAACACTGAAGCTTTCTTT.

Worth noting for this clonotype: A much larger clone lies one base from this, so it may be a read error. The chain has TRBV7-9 and TRBJ1-2; D unclear. The CDR3 loop spans 13 amino acids. Germline lookup yields CDR1 SEHNR and CDR2 FQNEAQ (reference sequence). Trimming removed 5 bases at V and 0 bases at J, with 7 bases between. The CDR3 is CASSGEANYGYTF. CDR3 sequence (DNA): TGTGCCAGCAGCGGGGAAGCTAACTATGGCTACACCTTC.

This clonotype has only a few counts. The DNA for the CDR3 is TGCGCCAGCAACGTTGGAGCGGGGGGGCTCGGGGAGCTGTTTTTT. Translating gives CASNVGAGGLGELFF. This rearrangement joins TRBV4-1 to TRBJ2-2; 10 nucleotides line up with TRBD2. From germline, CDR1 is MGHRA and CDR2 YSYEKL. Trimming cost V 7 bases and J 7 bases; bases outside gene matches: 9. CDR3 size: 15 residues.

The gene calls are TRBV15 and TRBJ1-5, with 7 bases matching TRBD1. The length of the CDR3 is 15 residues. Germline V gene lookup returns CDR1 LNHNV and CDR2 YYDKDF (reference sequence). J gave up 2 bases and V 10 bases, and 11 bases lay outside the gene matches. CDR3 sequence: CASSYQGQGNQPQHF. CDR3 sequence (DNA): TGTGCCAGCAGTTACCAAGGACAGGGCAATCAGCCCCAGCATTTT. Drawing the rest from reference TRBV15 and TRBJ1-5, the complete variable domain is DAMVIQNPRYQVTQFGKPVTLSCSQTLNHNVMYWYQQKSSQAPKLLFHYYDKDFNNEADTPDNFQSRRPNTSFCFLDIRSPGLGDTAMYLCASSYQGQGNQPQHFGDGTRLSIL.

A remark on this clonotype: At one end the junction does not follow the germline gene, possibly because of a read error. V gene TRBV10-3 combines with J gene TRBJ2-7; D call uncertain. Germline CDR1 reads ENHRY; CDR2 reads SYGVKD. The CDR3 consists of 13 residues. This CDR3 reads CASSYLFAYEQYF. CDR3 DNA: TGTGCCAGCAGTTATCTGTTTGCCTACGAGCAGTACTTC.

The CDR3 is CASSRDTRGGGEQYF. The CDR3, as DNA: TGTGCCAGCAGTAGAGACACTAGAGGGGGAGGCGAGCAGTACTTC. The chain uses TRBV12-3 or TRBV12-4 and TRBJ2-7, with D possibly called TRBD1 or TRBD2 (6 bases each). The CDR3 contains 15 residues. Trimming left V 5 bases short and J 6 bases short, with 20 bases between.

In the case of this clonotype: It is unclear where the CDR3 begins or ends on the DNA, so no DNA is shown, and the CDR3 is as TCRdb lists it. The V and J genes are TRBV7-6 and TRBJ1-6. Germline CDR1 and CDR2: SGHVS and FNYEAQ. The CDR3 numbers 21 amino acids, ends counted. The CDR3 protein is CASSFYICPICSAIGDSPLHF.

The chain joins TRBV5-4 to TRBJ2-6, with TRBD2 matching over 7 bases. Germline V gene lookup returns CDR1 SGHNT and CDR2 YYREEE (reference sequence). The trim removed 4 bases at V and 0 bases at J, leaving 10 bases unmatched. CDR3 length equals 18 residues. CDR3 sequence: CASSIRRGLLSGANVLTF. As DNA, the CDR3 is TGTGCCAGCAGCATTCGGCGGGGGTTACTCTCTGGGGCCAACGTCCTGACTTTC.

The rearrangement links TRBV7-2 to TRBJ2-2, with TRBD2 identical over 7 bases. Germline V gene lookup returns CDR1 SGHTA and CDR2 FQGNSA. Trimming at V came to 5 bases and at J to 6 bases, leaving 9 bases not matched to a gene. The CDR3 is 15 amino acids. CDR3: CASSQDTSDPGELFF. The CDR3 DNA reads as TGTGCCAGCAGCCAAGATACTAGCGATCCCGGGGAGCTGTTTTTT.

In this sample, this clonotype turned up many times. The V call is TRBV7-2, the J call TRBJ1-5; D is perhaps TRBD1 (5 bases). The V gene's germline CDR1 is SGHTA and CDR2 FQGNSA. CDR3 length equals 16 residues. V was trimmed by 5 bases and J by 6 bases, leaving 20 bases between them. The CDR3 loop is CASSPGAGSPGQPQHF. For the CDR3, the DNA is TGTGCCAGCAGCCCCGGCGCAGGGAGCCCTGGTCAGCCCCAGCATTTT.

This clonotype was seen many times. The chain carries TRBV12-3 or TRBV12-4 and TRBJ2-7, with D perhaps matching TRBD2 (6 bases). V was clipped by 8 bases and J by 3 bases, with 17 bases between them. The CDR3 loop spans 14 amino acids. The DNA of the CDR3 is TGTGCCAGCCAATTGGCGGGGCGGAGCTACGAGCAGTACTTC. Translated, it gives CASQLAGRSYEQYF.

The chain carries TRBV5-1 and TRBJ2-5; a possible D gene is TRBD2 (7 bases). The CDR3 is 14 amino acids. The V and J ends lost 2 bases and 4 bases respectively, with 12 bases between them. Germline loops: CDR1 SGHRS, CDR2 YFSETQ. The CDR3 region has the DNA TGCGCCAGCAGCTTACGGGGGGCCCCAGAGACCCAGTACTTC. This codes for CASSLRGAPETQYF.

Ten or more counts support this clonotype. The rearrangement links TRBV20-1 to TRBJ1-4, with D uncertain. V was cut by 6 bases and J by 7 bases, with 18 bases left in between. Germline V gene sequence: CDR1 DFQATT, CDR2 SNEGSKA (reference sequence). CDR3 length: 14 residues. Written as DNA, the CDR3 is TGCAGTGCCCCCGGGCTAGGCGGAACTGAAAAACTGTTTTTT. This codes for CSAPGLGGTEKLFF.

This rearrangement joins TRBV7-8 to TRBJ1-1; D gene ambiguous. The CDR3 has 13 residues. The germline V gene has CDR1 SGHVS and CDR2 FQNEAQ. V was pared by 6 bases and J by 5 bases, with 13 bases between. The DNA of the CDR3 is TGTGCCAGCAGAAGGCCCGTATTTACTGAAGCTTTCTTT. Amino acids: CASRRPVFTEAFF.

This clonotype has a count of ten or more. V is TRBV7-8 and J is TRBJ2-7, with D maybe TRBD1 (5 bases). V was shortened by 4 bases and J by 1 base, with 11 bases between the two germline ends. The CDR3 loop spans 14 amino acids. CDR1 is SGHVS and CDR2 is FQNEAQ in the germline V gene. The CDR3 reads CASSSIDSSYEQYF. DNA of the CDR3: TGTGCCAGCAGCTCAATCGACAGTTCCTACGAGCAGTACTTC. Combining the CDR3 with reference TRBV7-8 and TRBJ2-7 gives the whole variable domain GAGVSQSPRYKVAKRGQDVALRCDPISGHVSLFWYQQALGQGPEFLTYFQNEAQLDKSGLPSDRFFAERPEGSVSTLKIQRTQQEDSAVYLCASSSIDSSYEQYFGPGTRLTVT.

V is TRBV14 and J is TRBJ2-7; 11 nucleotides agree with TRBD2. The CDR3 is 16 residues long. Germline V lookup: CDR1 SGHDN, CDR2 FVKESK. The J segment lost 4 bases and the V segment lost 1 base, leaving 6 bases of the junction unmatched. CDR3 protein: CASSQGVLAGDYEQYF. The CDR3 coding sequence is TGTGCCAGCAGCCAAGGTGTACTAGCGGGGGATTACGAGCAGTACTTC. The full variable domain, in which reference TRBV14 and TRBJ2-7 provide the parts outside the CDR3, is EAGVTQFPSHSVIEKGQTVTLRCDPISGHDNLYWYRRVMGKEIKFLLHFVKESKQDESGMPNNRFLAERTGGTYSTLKVQPAELEDSGVYFCASSQGVLAGDYEQYFGPGTRLTVT.